One sample yielded the 21 T cell receptor beta chains listed below, sequenced in a study of shared clonotypes between healthy human individuals. Method: immunoSEQ multiplex PCR; TCRdb's copy keeps in-frame clones and lacks some. There are 1.5 million to 1.9 million clones in the sample; 95% to 99% occur only once, and approximately 0.44% lies in the top ten. The specimen was naive CD4+ T cells sorted from blood. The subset was: CD45RA+ positively selected. These receptor sequences come from a man under 40 in good health.

This chain joins TRBV28 and TRBJ1-3; D is possibly TRBD1 (5 bases). The CDR3 loop spans 16 amino acids. CDR1 is MDHEN and CDR2 is SYDVKM in the germline V gene. Trimming pared 5 bases from V and 3 bases from J, leaving 17 bases between. The CDR3 loop reads CASSTREGADGNTIYF. DNA of the CDR3: TGTGCCAGCAGTACCCGGGAAGGGGCGGATGGAAACACCATATATTTT.

V and J are TRBV15 and TRBJ2-3; 7 nucleotides line up with TRBD2. CDR3 length: 15 amino acids. V shed 1 base and J 2 bases; nucleotides not matched to a gene: 3. Germline CDR1 and CDR2: LNHNV and YYDKDF (reference sequence). In DNA form, the CDR3 reads TGTGCCACCAGCAGAGCGGGACTACCCACAGATACGCAGTATTTT. This sequence encodes CATSRAGLPTDTQYF.

The rearrangement links TRBV28 to TRBJ2-7, with unresolved D. This CDR3 comprises 14 residues. Germline V gene lookup returns CDR1 MDHEN and CDR2 SYDVKM. V lost 5 bases and J lost 4, with 15 bases in between. CDR3 DNA sequence: TGTGCCAGCAGTACCTCCCGACCCCCTTACGAGCAGTACTTC. Protein: CASSTSRPPYEQYF.

Turning to this clone: Other DNA sequences within the sample encode an identical CDR3. The V call is TRBV5-1, the J call TRBJ2-5, with TRBD2 matching over 11 bases. The germline V gene has CDR1 SGHRS and CDR2 YFSETQ. After removal of 2 bases from V and 1 base from J, the junction contained 1 base not matched to a gene. The CDR3 totals 15 residues. CDR3 region: CASSFGTSGQETQYF. The CDR3 region has the DNA TGCGCCAGCAGCTTCGGGACTAGCGGCCAAGAGACCCAGTACTTC.

This clone was observed a single time. Compared with germline, one end of the junction differs, possibly owing to a read error. V gene TRBV7-6 combines with J gene TRBJ2-2; 9 bases agree with TRBD2. The CDR3 has 16 residues. The germline V gene has CDR1 SGHVS and CDR2 FNYEAQ. The CDR3 nucleotides read TGTGCCAGCAGCTTCATGGCTAGCGGGAACCCCGGGGAGCTGTTTTTT. Protein product: CASSFMASGNPGELFF.

The rearrangement joins TRBV4-1 to TRBJ1-2; the D is unclear. This CDR3 has 15 amino acids. CDR1 and CDR2 (germline): MGHRA, YSYEKL. V was trimmed by 1 base and J by 8 bases, leaving 17 bases between them. Here the CDR3 reads CASSQAFRPKEGYTF. CDR3 coding DNA: TGCGCCAGCAGCCAAGCCTTCCGGCCCAAGGAAGGCTACACCTTC.

J is TRBJ2-3 and V is TRBV7-8; 8 bases map to TRBD2. Germline values: CDR1 SGHVS, CDR2 FQNEAQ. V dropped 5 bases and J dropped 0; count of bases not matched to a gene: 10. The CDR3 runs to 17 residues. CDR3 in amino acids: CASSLLLIAGSTDTQYF. Written as DNA, the CDR3 is TGTGCCAGCAGCCTACTATTAATAGCGGGGAGCACAGATACGCAGTATTTT.

V and J are TRBV19 and TRBJ2-4, with 12 positions matching TRBD1. J gave up 3 bases and V 9 bases, and 12 bases lay outside the gene matches. Germline V CDR1 and CDR2: LNHDA, SQIVND (reference sequence). The CDR3 sequence is 17 residues long. Here the CDR3 reads CASLGTGGNFSKNIQYF. CDR3 nucleotides: TGTGCCAGCCTCGGGACAGGGGGCAATTTTAGCAAAAACATTCAGTACTTC.

The chain links TRBV7-2 to TRBJ1-1; no reliable D call. Germline assignment: CDR1 SGHTA and CDR2 FQGNSA. Trimming stripped 1 base from V and 6 bases from J, with 15 bases between. The CDR3 has 15 amino acids. The DNA for the CDR3 is TGTGCCAGCAGCTTAGGGGTCTCCCGTCTTTCTGAAGCTTTCTTT. This gives the protein CASSLGVSRLSEAFF.

The V gene is TRBV27, the J gene TRBJ2-7, with 13 nucleotides matching TRBD2. Germline V CDR1 and CDR2: MNHEY, SMNVEV (reference sequence). Trimming took 5 bases from V and 10 from J; bases not matched to a gene: 5. This CDR3 region has 13 residues. The CDR3 DNA reads TGTGCCAGCAGTCAACTAGCGGGAGGGCCCCAGTACTTC. Amino acid sequence: CASSQLAGGPQYF.

CDR3 sequence reads: CASSLVVGYEQYF. CDR3 sequence (DNA): TGTGCCAGCAGCTTAGTAGTCGGCTACGAGCAGTACTTC. The chain couples TRBV7-2 to TRBJ2-7, with D unclear. The CDR3 consists of 13 residues. V dropped 1 base and J dropped 3 bases, with 7 bases sitting between them. From germline, CDR1 is SGHTA and CDR2 FQGNSA.

The chain combines TRBV2 with TRBJ2-7, with a possible D match to TRBD1 (5 bases). Germline assignment: CDR1 SNHLY and CDR2 FYNNEI. CDR3 length equals 12 residues. The V and J ends lost 4 bases and 5 bases respectively, with 9 bases between them. The CDR3 DNA reads TGTGCCAGCAGTGTTGGGGCGGACGAGCAGTACTTC. Translation gives CASSVGADEQYF.

This clone appeared once. The rearrangement joins TRBV13 to TRBJ1-1; no definite D call. With 3 bases removed from V and 0 bases from J, the gap between germline ends came to 8 bases. This CDR3 has 14 amino acids. Germline CDR1 and CDR2: PRHDT and FYEKMQ (reference sequence). CDR3 residues: CASSFTILNTEAFF. The DNA of the CDR3 is TGTGCCAGCAGCTTTACGATCCTGAACACTGAAGCTTTCTTT.

The chain joins TRBV7-8 to TRBJ2-3; D possibly uses TRBD1 or TRBD2 (5 bases each). V was cut by 4 bases and J by 3 bases, with 14 bases left in between. The CDR3 has 15 amino acids. Germline V CDR1 and CDR2: SGHVS, FQNEAQ. The CDR3 nucleotides read TGTGCCAGCAGCTCGGGACGGTCCCCAACAGATACGCAGTATTTT. It translates to CASSSGRSPTDTQYF. The complete variable domain, with remaining parts taken from reference TRBV7-8 and TRBJ2-3, reads GAGVSQSPRYKVAKRGQDVALRCDPISGHVSLFWYQQALGQGPEFLTYFQNEAQLDKSGLPSDRFFAERPEGSVSTLKIQRTQQEDSAVYLCASSSGRSPTDTQYFGPGTRLTVL.

The V gene is TRBV19, the J gene TRBJ1-2; no clear D. The germline gives CDR1 LNHDA, CDR2 SQIVND (reference sequence). The length of the CDR3 is 15 residues. V lost 6 bases and J lost 4, with 18 bases in between. Here the CDR3 reads CASSPEEGGRYGYTF. In DNA, the CDR3 is TGTGCCAGTAGCCCCGAGGAGGGCGGTCGCTATGGCTACACCTTC.

V is TRBV28 and J is TRBJ2-7; no firm D call. Germline V gene lookup returns CDR1 MDHEN and CDR2 SYDVKM. The CDR3 contains 11 residues. The V and J ends lost 7 bases and 3 bases respectively, with 7 bases between them. For the CDR3, the DNA is TGTGCCAGCAAGGCCAACTACGAGCAGTACTTC. Its translation: CASKANYEQYF.

The chain carries TRBV18 and TRBJ1-4; maybe TRBD1 (6 bases). V shed 8 bases and J shed 6 bases, with 19 bases lying between them. This CDR3 comprises 15 residues. Germline assignment: CDR1 KGHSH and CDR2 LQKENI. In DNA, the CDR3 is TGTGCCAGCACCCCGGCCCAGGGGTGGGATGAAAAACTGTTTTTT. Translating it yields CASTPAQGWDEKLFF.

The CDR3 DNA follows: TGTGCCAGCAGCCGGGACAGGGATTTCTTCGAGCAGTACTTC. Amino acid sequence: CASSRDRDFFEQYF. This chain connects TRBV11-2 to TRBJ2-7; TRBD1 matches at 9 bases. Unmatched junction bases numbered 8, after V lost 5 bases and J lost 6 bases. Per the germline V gene, CDR1 is SGHAT and CDR2 is FQNNGV. The CDR3 is 14 residues long.

V gene TRBV28 combines with J gene TRBJ2-3; TRBD2 agrees at 9 bases. With 5 bases clipped from V and 4 bases from J, the junction kept 13 bases outside the gene matches. Germline CDR1 MDHEN, CDR2 SYDVKM. CDR3 length: 17 residues. The CDR3 sequence is CASSPTLLAGPSDTQYF. The CDR3 nucleotides read TGTGCCAGCAGTCCCACCCTACTAGCGGGTCCTTCAGATACGCAGTATTTT.

About this clone: Other DNA sequences in this sample translate to the same CDR3. The chain joins TRBV27 to TRBJ2-3; tentative D call: TRBD2 (6 bases). There are 15 residues in the CDR3. Trimming removed 2 bases from V and 0 bases from J, with 9 bases in between. Germline loops: CDR1 MNHEY, CDR2 SMNVEV (reference sequence). The CDR3 DNA reads as TGTGCCAGCAGTTTACTAGCGATCAGCACAGATACGCAGTATTTT. Translating gives CASSLLAISTDTQYF.

This sequence joins TRBV7-3 and TRBJ1-2; tentative D call: TRBD1 (5 bases). The V and J ends lost 1 base and 7 bases respectively, with 10 bases between them. This CDR3 is built from 13 residues. The germline V gene has CDR1 SGHTA and CDR2 FQGTGA. CDR3 in DNA: TGTGCCAGCAGCTTAAGTGGGGCGGGTGGCTACACCTTC. This gives the protein CASSLSGAGGYTF.